Below, 22 T cell receptor beta chains from the same sample are listed, as sequenced in a study of T cells in Graves' hyperthyroidism and ophthalmopathy. Researchers took RNA transcripts and amplified the TCR beta CDR3 regions from them. An initial round of RT-PCR targeting the TCR CDR3 relied on the HTBI primer set. TCRdb reprocessed the multiplex PCR reads via MiXCR and lists one record per CDR3 protein. The table has a few hundred thousand distinct CDR3 sequences, around a sixth seen once. Material: blood. The receptors stem from a young woman with Graves' hyperthyroidism that later progressed to Graves' ophthalmopathy.

The chain has TRBV6-1 and TRBJ2-3; D possibly corresponds to TRBD2 (5 bases). The CDR3 spans 13 residues. Per germline, CDR1 MNHNS and CDR2 SASEGT. V was pared by 5 bases and J by 4 bases, with 10 bases between. CDR3 in amino acids: CASSSFSADTQYF. The DNA for the CDR3 is TGTGCCAGCAGTTCTTTTAGCGCAGATACGCAGTATTTT.

This clonotype was observed a handful of times. The chain is built from TRBV3-1 and TRBJ2-7; 8 nucleotides agree with TRBD1. Per the germline V gene, CDR1 is LGHDT and CDR2 is YNNKEL (reference sequence). Losses at the gene ends were 3 bases for V and 3 bases for J; bases not matched to a gene: 7. There are 15 residues in the CDR3. The chain's CDR3 is CASSQTGVRVYEQYF. The CDR3 nucleotides read TGTGCCAGCAGCCAGACAGGGGTGCGCGTCTACGAGCAGTACTTC.

As to this clonotype: A much bigger clone sits one base away, suggesting this may be a read error. The V and J genes are TRBV13 and TRBJ2-7, with D tentatively TRBD1 or TRBD2 (5 bases each). In germline, CDR1 is PRHDT, CDR2 FYEKMQ (reference sequence). CDR3 length: 13 amino acids. The CDR3 spells CASSLWGTYERYF. The CDR3 DNA sequence: TGTGCCAGCAGCTTATGGGGGACCTACGAGCGGTACTTC.

The gene calls are TRBV2 and TRBJ1-3; no clear D gene. Between the trimmed V and J ends, which lost 3 bases and 0 bases, there was a span of 3 bases. Per the germline V gene, CDR1 is SNHLY and CDR2 is FYNNEI. The CDR3 is 13 amino acids. The CDR3 region has the DNA TGTGCCAGCAGTGAGGACTCTGGAAACACCATATATTTT. This codes for CASSEDSGNTIYF.

The chain uses TRBV18 and TRBJ2-6; perhaps TRBD1 as D (6 bases). Per germline, CDR1 KGHSH and CDR2 LQKENI. Trimming removed 0 bases from V and 3 bases from J, with 12 bases in between. The CDR3 totals 17 residues. The DNA of the CDR3 is TGTGCCAGCTCACCACCGGTGGGGGCGCTTGGGGCCAACGTCCTGACTTTC. Residues: CASSPPVGALGANVLTF.

V is TRBV7-8 and J is TRBJ2-2; the match to TRBD2 covers 11 bases. Germline V CDR1 and CDR2: SGHVS, FQNEAQ. The CDR3 runs 17 residues. The junction had 12 bases not matched to a gene; V was cut back by 5 bases and J by 7 bases. CDR3 protein: CASSKWGLAAKGGELFF. CDR3 DNA sequence: TGTGCCAGCAGCAAGTGGGGACTAGCGGCAAAGGGCGGGGAGCTGTTTTTT.

At least ten counts were recorded for this clonotype. This chain links TRBV3-1 with TRBJ2-7; D perhaps matches TRBD1 (5 bases). The CDR3 extends over 13 amino acids. V was shortened by 3 bases and J by 5 bases, with 11 bases between the two germline ends. The germline CDR1 and CDR2 sequences are LGHDT and YNNKEL (reference sequence). CDR3 loop: CASSQGYRNEQYF. In DNA form, the CDR3 reads TGTGCCAGCAGCCAGGGCTACAGGAACGAGCAGTACTTC.

The chain couples TRBV5-1 to TRBJ1-5, with 8 bases matching TRBD1. Germline V gene sequence: CDR1 SGHRS, CDR2 YFSETQ. The CDR3 runs to 15 residues. V was pared by 4 bases and J by 9 bases, with 12 bases of the junction left unmatched. The DNA for the CDR3 is TGCGCCAGCAGCCCGTCGGGACAGGCTGGAATGCCCCAGCATTTT. This gives the protein CASSPSGQAGMPQHF.

This clonotype was counted at least ten times. The rearrangement joins TRBV7-9 to TRBJ2-7; 10 bases are a match to TRBD1. Germline CDR1 and CDR2: SEHNR and FQNEAQ (reference sequence). After removal of 8 bases from V and 3 bases from J, the junction contained 7 bases not matched to a gene. CDR3 length equals 14 residues. The CDR3 DNA reads TGTGCCAGCTCGCCCGACAGGGGGCTCTACGAGCAGTACTTC. This gives the protein CASSPDRGLYEQYF.

This clonotype was seen many times. The chain employs TRBV2 and TRBJ1-3; a weak D match, TRBD1 (6 bases). V dropped 4 bases and J dropped 7 bases, with 11 bases sitting between them. In germline, CDR1 is SNHLY, CDR2 FYNNEI. There are 13 residues in the CDR3. DNA of the CDR3: TGTGCCAGCAGTGGAGGGCAGGGGAACACCATATATTTT. Its translation: CASSGGQGNTIYF.

This clonotype was recorded a few times. The chain links TRBV11-3 to TRBJ2-1; tentative D call: TRBD2 (6 bases). CDR1 is SGHNT, CDR2 YENEEA, per germline. CDR3 size: 15 residues. V was clipped by 5 bases and J by 4 bases, with 15 bases between them. The CDR3 loop reads CASSPEAGRYNEQFF. The CDR3 nucleotides are TGTGCCAGCAGCCCAGAAGCGGGCAGGTACAATGAGCAGTTCTTC.

The chain recombines TRBV4-3 with TRBJ1-2; a weak D match, TRBD1 (5 bases). Germline V lookup: CDR1 LGHNA, CDR2 YSLEER. Trimming stripped 3 bases from V and 8 bases from J, with 16 bases between. The length of the CDR3 is 14 residues. The CDR3 nucleotides are TGCGCCAGCAGCCATTCCCCGGGGCCGGGGGGCTACACCTTC. Its translation is CASSHSPGPGGYTF.

This clonotype appeared many times. V is TRBV5-1 and J is TRBJ2-2; 8 bases fit TRBD1. The trim removed 4 bases at V and 5 bases at J, leaving 10 bases unmatched. The germline V gene has CDR1 SGHRS and CDR2 YFSETQ. The length of the CDR3 is 16 residues. The CDR3 nucleotides read TGCGCCAGCAGCCCAGCCGGGACAGGATGGACCGGGGAGCTGTTTTTT. Translation gives CASSPAGTGWTGELFF. The full variable domain, in which reference TRBV5-1 and TRBJ2-2 provide the parts outside the CDR3, is KAGVTQTPRYLIKTRGQQVTLSCSPISGHRSVSWYQQTPGQGLQFLFEYFSETQRNKGNFPGRFSGRQFSNSRSEMNVSTLELGDSALYLCASSPAGTGWTGELFFGEGSRLTVL.

The sample holds many counts of this clonotype. The CDR3 DNA reads as TGTGCCAGCAGTTGGGACGTCGCTAGCACAGATACGCAGTATTTT. Protein product: CASSWDVASTDTQYF. This chain connects TRBV11-2 to TRBJ2-3; D may correspond to TRBD1 or TRBD2 (5 bases each). Trimming shortened V by 6 bases and J by 0 bases, and 13 bases separated the two germline ends. The CDR3 has 15 amino acids. In germline, CDR1 is SGHAT, CDR2 FQNNGV.

The chain employs TRBV27 and TRBJ2-2; 15 bases line up with TRBD2. The germline gives CDR1 MNHEY, CDR2 SMNVEV (reference sequence). Trimming at V came to 3 bases and at J to 4 bases, leaving 6 bases not matched to a gene. CDR3 length equals 18 residues. CDR3 in amino acids: CASSFLGLAGGITGELFF. The CDR3 DNA reads as TGTGCCAGCAGTTTTTTGGGACTAGCGGGAGGAATCACCGGGGAGCTGTTTTTT.

On this clonotype: Possible read error: a much larger clone is one base away. This chain joins TRBV12-3 or TRBV12-4 and TRBJ2-7; tentative D call: TRBD1 (5 bases). Trimming removed 7 bases from V and 7 bases from J, with 14 bases in between. The CDR3 runs 12 residues. CDR3 DNA: TGTGCCAGCACCGTAGGGGTTCATGAGCAGTACTTC. Translating it yields CASTVGVHEQYF.

The table lists this clonotype with a few counts. V gene TRBV4-3 combines with J gene TRBJ2-1; D is unresolved. The V end lost 0 bases, the J end lost 8 bases, and 14 bases lay between the germline ends. Per the germline V gene, CDR1 is LGHNA and CDR2 is YSLEER. CDR3 size: 15 residues. The CDR3 sequence: CASSQDGVPTHEQFF. Written as DNA, the CDR3 is TGCGCCAGCAGCCAAGATGGGGTACCAACCCATGAGCAGTTCTTC.

The chain employs TRBV29-1 and TRBJ2-1; TRBD1 matches at 7 bases. The V segment lost 6 bases and the J segment 8 bases; nucleotides outside the gene matches: 19. CDR3 length equals 16 residues. Per germline, CDR1 SQVTM and CDR2 ANQGSEA. CDR3 protein: CSVRNLGTGVGHEQFF. The CDR3 DNA is TGCAGCGTCAGAAACCTCGGCACAGGGGTTGGGCATGAGCAGTTCTTC.

This chain joins TRBV3-1 and TRBJ2-6, with D maybe TRBD2 (6 bases). The CDR3 is 15 residues long. Germline CDR1 and CDR2: LGHDT and YNNKEL (reference sequence). Trimming removed 7 bases at V and 1 base at J, with 11 bases between. The CDR3 region is CASNWAGSGANVLTF. The CDR3 DNA sequence: TGTGCCAGCAATTGGGCGGGGTCTGGGGCCAACGTCCTGACTTTC.

The rearrangement uses TRBV6-1 and TRBJ1-2, with D unresolved. Trimming removed 6 bases from V and 6 bases from J, with 11 bases in between. This CDR3 contains 12 residues. The germline CDR1 and CDR2 sequences are MNHNS and SASEGT. CDR3 loop: CASSPDGDGYTF. In nucleotides, the CDR3 is TGTGCCAGCAGCCCCGACGGGGATGGCTACACCTTC.

At least ten counts were recorded for this clonotype. The CDR3 DNA sequence: TGTGCCAGCAGCCCTTTCGGAGACGTGGGGCACAAAACATACAATGAGCAGTTCTTC. Its translation: CASSPFGDVGHKTYNEQFF. The genes are TRBV6-2 or TRBV6-3 and TRBJ2-1; possible D gene TRBD1, 5 bases. Trimming pared 6 bases from V and 4 bases from J, leaving 28 bases between. Germline V gene sequence: CDR1 MNHEY, CDR2 SVGEGT. CDR3 length: 19 amino acids.

The V call is TRBV18, the J call TRBJ1-6, with 7 nucleotides matching TRBD1. The CDR3 covers 14 residues. V shed 4 bases and J 8 bases; nucleotides not matched to a gene: 5. Germline lookup yields CDR1 KGHSH and CDR2 LQKENI. In nucleotides, the CDR3 is TGTGCCAGCTCACTGCGGACAGGAGATTCACCCCTCCACTTT. It codes for CASSLRTGDSPLHF.